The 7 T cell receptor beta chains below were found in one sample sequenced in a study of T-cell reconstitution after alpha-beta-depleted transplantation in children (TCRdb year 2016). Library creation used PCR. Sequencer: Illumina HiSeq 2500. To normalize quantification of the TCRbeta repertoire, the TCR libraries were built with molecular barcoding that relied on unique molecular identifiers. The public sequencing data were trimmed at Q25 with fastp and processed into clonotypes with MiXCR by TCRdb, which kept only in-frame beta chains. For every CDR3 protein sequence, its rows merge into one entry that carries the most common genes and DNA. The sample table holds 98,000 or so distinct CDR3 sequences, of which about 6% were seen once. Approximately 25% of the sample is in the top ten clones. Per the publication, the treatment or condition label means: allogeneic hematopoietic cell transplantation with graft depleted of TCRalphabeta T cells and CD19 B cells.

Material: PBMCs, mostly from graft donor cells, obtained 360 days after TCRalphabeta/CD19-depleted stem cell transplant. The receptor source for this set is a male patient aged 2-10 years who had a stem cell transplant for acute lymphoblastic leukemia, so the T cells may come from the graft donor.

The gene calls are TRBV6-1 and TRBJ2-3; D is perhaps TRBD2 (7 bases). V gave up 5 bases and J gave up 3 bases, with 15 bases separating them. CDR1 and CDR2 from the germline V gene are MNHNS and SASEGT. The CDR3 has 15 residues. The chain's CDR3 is CASSQSRGATDTQYF. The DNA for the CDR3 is TGTGCCAGCAGTCAGAGTCGGGGGGCAACAGATACGCAGTATTTT.

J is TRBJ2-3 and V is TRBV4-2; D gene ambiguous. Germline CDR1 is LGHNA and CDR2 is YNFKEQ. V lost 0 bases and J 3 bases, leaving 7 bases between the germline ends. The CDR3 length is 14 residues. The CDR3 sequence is CASSQEGFTDTQYF. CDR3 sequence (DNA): TGTGCCAGCAGCCAAGAGGGGTTTACAGATACGCAGTATTTT.

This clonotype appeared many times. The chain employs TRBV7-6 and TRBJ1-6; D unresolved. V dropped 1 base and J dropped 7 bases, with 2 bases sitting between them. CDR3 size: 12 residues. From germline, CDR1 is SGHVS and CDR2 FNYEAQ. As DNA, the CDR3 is TGTGCCAGCAGCTTAGAGAATTCACCCCTCCACTTT. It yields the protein CASSLENSPLHF.

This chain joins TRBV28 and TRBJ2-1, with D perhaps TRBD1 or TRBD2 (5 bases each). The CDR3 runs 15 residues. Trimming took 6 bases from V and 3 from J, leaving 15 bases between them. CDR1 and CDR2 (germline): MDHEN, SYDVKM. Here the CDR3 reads CASSLGTPFYNEQFF. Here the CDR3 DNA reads TGTGCCAGCAGCCTTGGGACCCCATTCTACAATGAGCAGTTCTTC. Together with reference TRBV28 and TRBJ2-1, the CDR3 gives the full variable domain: DVKVTQSSRYLVKRTGEKVFLECVQDMDHENMFWYRQDPGLGLRLIYFSYDVKMKEKGDIPEGYSVSREKKERFSLILESASTNQTSMYLCASSLGTPFYNEQFFGPGTRLTVL.

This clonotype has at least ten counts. This CDR3 reads CASSSGLTETQYF. In nucleotides, the CDR3 is TGTGCCAGCAGCTCCGGTCTCACGGAGACCCAGTACTTC. V is TRBV7-9 and J is TRBJ2-5; no definite D call. The CDR3 extends over 13 amino acids. Germline-derived CDR1 and CDR2 are SEHNR and FQNEAQ (reference sequence). V shed 4 bases and J shed 5 bases, with 11 bases lying between them.

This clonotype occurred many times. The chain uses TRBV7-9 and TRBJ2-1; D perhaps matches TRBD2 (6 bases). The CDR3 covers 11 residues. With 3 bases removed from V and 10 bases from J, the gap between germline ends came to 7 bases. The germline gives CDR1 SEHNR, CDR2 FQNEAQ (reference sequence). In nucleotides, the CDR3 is TGTGCCAGCAGCTTGGCGGGGGAGCAGTTCTTC. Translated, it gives CASSLAGEQFF.

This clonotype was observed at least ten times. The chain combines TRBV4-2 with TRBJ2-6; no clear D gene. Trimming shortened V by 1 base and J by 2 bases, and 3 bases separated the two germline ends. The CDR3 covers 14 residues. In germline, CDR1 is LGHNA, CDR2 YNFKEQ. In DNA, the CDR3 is TGTGCCAGCAGCCAAGGGCCTGGGGCCAACGTCCTGACTTTC. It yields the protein CASSQGPGANVLTF.